One sample yielded the 14 T cell receptor beta chains listed below, sequenced in a study of blood T cell repertoires in COVID-19. Measured with immunoSEQ multiplex PCR; TCRdb has only the in-frame clones, and not every one. The data hold 70,000 or so clones, with around 80% observed a single time. Sequenced: peripheral blood. The receptors stem from a woman older than 75 with acute or convalescent COVID-19.

The chain uses TRBV5-1 and TRBJ1-4; the match to TRBD1 covers 10 bases. Trimming at V came to 4 bases and at J to 7 bases, leaving 13 bases not matched to a gene. The germline V gene encodes CDR1 SGHRS and CDR2 YFSETQ. The CDR3 contains 17 residues. The CDR3 DNA is TGCGCCAGCAGCAACCGACAGGGGGCGACGGGGAGTGAAAAACTGTTTTTT. Protein sequence: CASSNRQGATGSEKLFF. The whole variable domain, filled in from reference TRBV5-1 and TRBJ1-4, reads KAGVTQTPRYLIKTRGQQVTLSCSPISGHRSVSWYQQTPGQGLQFLFEYFSETQRNKGNFPGRFSGRQFSNSRSEMNVSTLELGDSALYLCASSNRQGATGSEKLFFGSGTQLSVL.

This clone turned up a few times. The CDR3, as DNA: TGCAGCGTTGGCACAGGGGCCACCACTGAAGCTTTCTTT. It translates to CSVGTGATTEAFF. This sequence joins TRBV29-1 and TRBJ1-1; 7 nucleotides match TRBD1. Germline values: CDR1 SQVTM, CDR2 ANQGSEA. J was trimmed by 4 bases and V by 4 bases; bases with no gene match: 6. The CDR3 is 13 amino acids.

The V and J genes are TRBV19 and TRBJ2-2; a weak D match, TRBD1 (5 bases). Germline CDR1 reads LNHDA; CDR2 reads SQIVND (reference sequence). V was shortened by 0 bases and J by 6 bases, with 11 bases between the two germline ends. This CDR3 has 15 residues. In nucleotides, the CDR3 is TGTGCCAGTAGTATAGATACCAGGGTTGCCGGGGAGCTGTTTTTT. Protein: CASSIDTRVAGELFF.

This clone was seen more than once but under ten times. This chain links TRBV3-1 (or the pseudogene TRBV3-2) with TRBJ1-6; D not resolved. This CDR3 contains 14 residues. In germline, CDR1 is LGHDT, CDR2 YNNKEL (reference sequence). V was cut by 7 bases and J by 8 bases, with 15 bases left in between. The CDR3: CASNTGGGYSPLHF. CDR3 coding DNA: TGTGCCAGCAACACGGGAGGCGGCTATTCACCCCTCCACTTT.

V gene TRBV5-6 combines with J gene TRBJ1-2, with D maybe TRBD1 (6 bases). V lost 3 bases and J lost 8, with 20 bases in between. This CDR3 is built from 15 residues. Germline V gene data show CDR1 as SGHDT and CDR2 as YYEEEE. CDR3 amino acids: CASSYLGHRFGGYTF. As DNA, the CDR3 is TGTGCCAGCAGCTACCTGGGACACCGGTTTGGGGGCTACACCTTC.

This clone was picked up a small number of times. The chain carries TRBV5-6 and TRBJ1-2, with a weak D call TRBD1 (5 bases). The CDR3 sequence is 16 residues long. Germline CDR1 SGHDT, CDR2 YYEEEE. The V end lost 4 bases, the J end lost 4 bases, and 20 bases lay between the germline ends. Here the CDR3 DNA reads TGTGCCAGCAGCCAGGTCGTGGCGGGACGGCTCTATGGCTACACCTTC. This codes for CASSQVVAGRLYGYTF.

This chain uses TRBV4-1 with TRBJ2-2, with 12 positions matching TRBD2. The germline V gene encodes CDR1 MGHRA and CDR2 YSYEKL. The CDR3 spans 16 residues. Unmatched junction bases numbered 3, after V lost 4 bases and J lost 3 bases. CDR3 nucleotides: TGCGCCAGCAGCCCCCTAGCGGGGGGGGACACCGGGGAGCTGTTTTTT. This sequence encodes CASSPLAGGDTGELFF.

The V and J genes are TRBV10-3 and TRBJ2-5; 12 bases map to TRBD2. With V trimmed by 1 base and J by 6 bases, 6 bases remained unmatched. Germline loops: CDR1 ENHRY, CDR2 SYGVKD. The CDR3 loop spans 16 amino acids. The CDR3 sequence is CAISELTTSGGQTQYF. The CDR3 coding sequence is TGTGCCATCAGTGAGTTAACGACTAGCGGGGGCCAGACCCAGTACTTC.

This chain uses TRBV7-8 with TRBJ2-2, with 13 bases that match TRBD2. V lost 5 bases, J lost 8 bases, and 8 bases stayed unmatched. The CDR3 spans 16 residues. Germline loops: CDR1 SGHVS, CDR2 FQNEAQ. CDR3 sequence: CASSKTSGGSGGELFF. DNA for the CDR3: TGTGCCAGCAGCAAGACTAGCGGGGGGTCAGGTGGGGAGCTGTTTTTT.

This chain joins TRBV6-5 and TRBJ1-1; D is unclear. Trimming left V 4 bases short and J 8 bases short, with 11 bases between. Germline CDR1 reads MNHEY; CDR2 reads SVGAGI. This CDR3 is built from 12 residues. CDR3 bases: TGTGCCAGCAGTTCCGGTCTCTGGGAAGCTTTCTTT. Its protein product is CASSSGLWEAFF.

V and J are TRBV7-9 and TRBJ1-4; TRBD1 matches 7 bases. The CDR3 length is 14 residues. The junction had 5 bases not matched to a gene; V was cut back by 5 bases and J by 5 bases. Germline values: CDR1 SEHNR, CDR2 FQNEAQ (reference sequence). Written as DNA, the CDR3 is TGTGCCAGCAGCGCAACAGGGGTCAATGAAAAACTGTTTTTT. Amino acid sequence: CASSATGVNEKLFF.

This chain joins TRBV12-3 or TRBV12-4 and TRBJ2-2; 7 bases agree with TRBD1. This CDR3 is 13 amino acids long. Trimming took 6 bases from V and 6 from J; bases not matched to a gene: 4. The DNA of the CDR3 is TGTGCCAGCAGCTATACAGGGGCCGGGGAGCTGTTTTTT. This encodes CASSYTGAGELFF.

This sequence joins TRBV5-1 and TRBJ2-2; 8 nucleotides line up with TRBD1. This CDR3 has 18 residues. V dropped 4 bases and J dropped 1; count of bases not matched to a gene: 12. Germline CDR1 is SGHRS and CDR2 is YFSETQ. CDR3 loop: CASSAGQGIARNTGELFF. The CDR3 DNA reads as TGCGCCAGCAGCGCCGGACAGGGCATTGCGAGGAACACCGGGGAGCTGTTTTTT.

The V call is TRBV18, the J call TRBJ1-4, with D possibly TRBD1 on 6 matching bases. The CDR3 is made up of 15 amino acids. Trimming left V 6 bases short and J 4 bases short, with 15 bases between. Germline V gene lookup returns CDR1 KGHSH and CDR2 LQKENI. The CDR3 DNA reads TGTGCCAGCTCCCCGCGACAGGCGATTAATGAAAAACTGTTTTTT. Amino acids: CASSPRQAINEKLFF.